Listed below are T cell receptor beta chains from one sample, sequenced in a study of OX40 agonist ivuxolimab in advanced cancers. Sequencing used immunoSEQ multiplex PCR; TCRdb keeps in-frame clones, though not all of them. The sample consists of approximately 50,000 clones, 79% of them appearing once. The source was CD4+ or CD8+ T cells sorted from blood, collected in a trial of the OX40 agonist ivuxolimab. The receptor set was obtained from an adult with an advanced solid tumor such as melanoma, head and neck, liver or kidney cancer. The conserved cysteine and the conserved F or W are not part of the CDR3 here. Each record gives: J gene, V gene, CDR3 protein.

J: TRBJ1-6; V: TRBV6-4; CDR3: ASRRRTGTNSPLH
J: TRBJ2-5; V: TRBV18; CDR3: ASSPPGLAGETQY
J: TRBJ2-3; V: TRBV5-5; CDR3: ASSLVGSTDTQY
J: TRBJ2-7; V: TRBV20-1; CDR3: SARTGDEQY
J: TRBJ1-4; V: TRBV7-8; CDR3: ASSQEPYGEEKLF
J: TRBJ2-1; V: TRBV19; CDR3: ASSPTSLSPYEQF
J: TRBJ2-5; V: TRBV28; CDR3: ASSLRGPKETQY
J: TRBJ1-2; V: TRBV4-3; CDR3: ASSQDIDRGWYGYT
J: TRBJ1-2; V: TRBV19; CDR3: ASSQRQTGGYT
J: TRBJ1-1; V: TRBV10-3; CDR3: AISAFQGPGAEAF
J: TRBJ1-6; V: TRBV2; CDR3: ASRGTGFNSPLH
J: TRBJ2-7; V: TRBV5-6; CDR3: ASTSLAGHRAGQY
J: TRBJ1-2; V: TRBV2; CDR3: ASSEQSYGYT
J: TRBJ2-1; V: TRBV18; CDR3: ASSPPVYNNEQF
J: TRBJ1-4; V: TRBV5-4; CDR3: AGSLDTRNEKLF
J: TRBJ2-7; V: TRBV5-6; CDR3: ASSSDRGWSYEQY
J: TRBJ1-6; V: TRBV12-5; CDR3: ASGLVLGVGTGERSYNSPLH
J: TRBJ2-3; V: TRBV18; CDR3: ASSPLGSTDTQY
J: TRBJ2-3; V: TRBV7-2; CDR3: ASSFPSADTQY
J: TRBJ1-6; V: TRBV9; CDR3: ASSVDWYNSPLH
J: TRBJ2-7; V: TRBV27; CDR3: ASSLNSYEQY
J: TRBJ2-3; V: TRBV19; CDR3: ASSLLAGNTDTQY
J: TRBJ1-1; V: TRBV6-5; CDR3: ASTMGQGNTEAF
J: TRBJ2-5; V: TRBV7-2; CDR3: ASSLGAGDQETQY
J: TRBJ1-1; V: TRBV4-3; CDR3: ASSQTGGEAF
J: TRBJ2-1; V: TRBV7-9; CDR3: ASSSSSTGAKLF
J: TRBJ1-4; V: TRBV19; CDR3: ASSRRGSLEKLF
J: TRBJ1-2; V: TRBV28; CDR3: ASSSPPRYGYT
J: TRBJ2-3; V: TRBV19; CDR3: ASSTYPSADTQY
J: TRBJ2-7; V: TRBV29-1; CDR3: SDNIGTDYEQY
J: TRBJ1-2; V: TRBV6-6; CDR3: ASSLGGWYGYT
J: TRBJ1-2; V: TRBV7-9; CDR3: ASSLDNYGYT
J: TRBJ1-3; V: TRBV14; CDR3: ASSRPAGGNTIY
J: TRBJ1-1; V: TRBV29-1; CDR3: SVVNSGGTEAF
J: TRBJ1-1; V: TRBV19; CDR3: ATLRQGWTEAF